This T cell receptor (beta chain) was recovered during a study of beta chain features in type 1 diabetes. Overall study findings and caveats: Sampled from patients, naive, central memory and Treg TCRB repertoires appeared more similar than those sampled from healthy donors. Significant though moderate, a shortening of TCRB CDR3s appeared in all four CD4+ subsets of Type 1 diabetes patients. More deletions and fewer insertions at VDJ junctions were found in patients with type 1 diabetes. Whatever favoring of shorter templates PCR might show would apply equally to patients and controls.

J was trimmed by 1 base and V by 1 base; bases with no gene match: 3. Germline-derived CDR1 and CDR2 are LGHNA and YNFKEQ. This CDR3 is 15 amino acids long. Worth noting for this clone: What it recognizes is unknown. Other DNA sequences from this sample encode an identical CDR3 as well.

All of the isolated RNA was reverse transcribed, so expressed TCRB transcripts were sequenced. Using immunoSEQ multiplex PCR, the repertoire was profiled, and TCRdb retains in-frame clones only, with some absent. The profile covers 900,000 or so clones, with about a sixth appearing a single time and 0.023% taken by the ten largest. Sequenced sample: naive CD4+ T cells from blood. This receptor was obtained from a woman aged 18-29 years in good health. The rearrangement uses TRBV4-2 and TRBJ2-7; 8 bases are a match to TRBD2. CDR3 sequence: CASSQAGGPSYEQYF. The CDR3 DNA is TGTGCCAGCAGCCAAGCGGGAGGGCCTTCCTACGAGCAGTACTTC.